The 25 T cell receptor beta chains below all came from one sample that was sequenced in a study of cytomegalovirus exposure and HLA in healthy donors. This PCR relied on a set of 60 Vbeta primers and 13 Jbeta primers. The table came from immunoSEQ multiplex PCR; TCRdb's copy has only in-frame clones and leaves some out. The table records 150,000 to 190,000 clones, roughly 84% of them present only once. Specimen: PBMCs. These receptors were obtained from a woman aged 18-30 years in good health and CMV-seronegative.

The rearrangement joins TRBV7-2 to TRBJ2-2; TRBD2 matches at 14 bases. Per the germline V gene, CDR1 is SGHTA and CDR2 is FQGNSA. This CDR3 spans 18 amino acids. V shed 6 bases, J shed 1 base, and the junction held 7 bases outside the gene matches. The DNA of the CDR3 is TGTGCCAGCAGTCCCGGACTAGCGGGGGGCGGGAACACCGGGGAGCTGTTTTTT. It encodes CASSPGLAGGGNTGELFF.

V is TRBV7-2 and J is TRBJ1-3, with no clear D. Trimming removed 11 bases from V and 0 bases from J, with 11 bases in between. Germline CDR1 and CDR2: SGHTA and FQGNSA. The CDR3 is 13 amino acids. The CDR3 DNA sequence: TGTGCCTCCCGGCCGGGCTCTGGAAACACCATATATTTT. It yields the protein CASRPGSGNTIYF.

The chain links TRBV10-3 to TRBJ1-2, with D tentatively TRBD1 (5 bases). This CDR3 is built from 13 residues. Per germline, CDR1 ENHRY and CDR2 SYGVKD. V was trimmed by 5 bases and J by 2 bases, leaving 9 bases between them. CDR3 protein: CAISMGGNYGYTF. The CDR3 DNA is TGTGCCATCAGTATGGGGGGGAACTATGGCTACACCTTC.

The V and J genes are TRBV7-8 and TRBJ2-2, with D tentatively TRBD1 (8 bases). This CDR3 contains 15 residues. Trimming cost V 5 bases and J 4 bases, with 14 bases left between them. In germline, CDR1 is SGHVS, CDR2 FQNEAQ. The CDR3 DNA reads as TGTGCCAGCAGCCCACAGGGGGGGGGCACCGGGGAGCTGTTTTTT. This gives the protein CASSPQGGGTGELFF.

The genes are TRBV2 and TRBJ1-6; D gene uncertain. CDR3 length: 15 amino acids. CDR1 SNHLY and CDR2 FYNNEI come from the germline V gene. Trimming left V 3 bases short and J 3 bases short, with 9 bases between. The CDR3 DNA follows: TGTGCCAGCAGTGAGGAGGGCAGCTATAATTCACCCCTCCACTTT. Translated, it gives CASSEEGSYNSPLHF.

The chain uses TRBV4-2 and TRBJ1-2; D unclear. Trimming removed 0 bases at V and 10 bases at J, with 12 bases between. Germline-derived CDR1 and CDR2 are LGHNA and YNFKEQ. There are 13 residues in the CDR3. The CDR3 region has the DNA TGTGCCAGCAGCCAAGATCCCGGGTGTGCCTACACCTTC. It specifies CASSQDPGCAYTF.

V is TRBV7-9 and J is TRBJ2-7, with a tentative D call TRBD1 (6 bases). Between the trimmed V and J ends, which lost 1 base and 5 bases, there was a span of 21 bases. The CDR3 spans 17 residues. Germline CDR1 and CDR2: SEHNR and FQNEAQ (reference sequence). In nucleotides, the CDR3 is TGTGCCAGCAGCTTAGGGTGGGACACCTTTTGGGTCCACGAGCAGTACTTC. This sequence encodes CASSLGWDTFWVHEQYF. The whole variable domain, remainder taken from reference TRBV7-9 and TRBJ2-7, is DTGVSQNPRHKITKRGQNVTFRCDPISEHNRLYWYRQTLGQGPEFLTYFQNEAQLEKSRLLSDRFSAERPKGSFSTLEIQRTEQGDSAMYLCASSLGWDTFWVHEQYFGPGTRLTVT.

The rearrangement links TRBV7-9 to TRBJ1-2, with 7 bases lining up with TRBD1. This CDR3 spans 15 amino acids. The ends lost 1 base at V and 8 bases at J; junction bases unmatched: 10. The germline V gene has CDR1 SEHNR and CDR2 FQNEAQ (reference sequence). For the CDR3, the DNA is TGTGCCAGCAGCTTAGTGACAGGGCCTCCCTTGGGCTACACCTTC. This sequence encodes CASSLVTGPPLGYTF.

The chain couples TRBV2 to TRBJ2-2; tentative D call: TRBD2 (7 bases). The germline V and J ends were trimmed by 3 bases and 7 bases, with 15 bases remaining between them. From germline, CDR1 is SNHLY and CDR2 FYNNEI. The CDR3 sequence is 15 residues long. CDR3 protein: CASSDFGGQYGELFF. CDR3 coding DNA: TGTGCCAGCAGTGACTTCGGGGGGCAGTACGGGGAGCTGTTTTTT.

V usage is TRBV4-3 and J usage is TRBJ1-4; the D gene is possibly TRBD1 (6 bases). The CDR3 extends over 16 amino acids. Trimming left V 0 bases short and J 10 bases short, with 18 bases between. The V gene's germline CDR1 is LGHNA and CDR2 YSLEER. CDR3 in amino acids: CASSQEGHNQEGKLFF. CDR3 nucleotide sequence: TGCGCCAGCAGCCAAGAGGGACACAATCAAGAGGGAAAACTGTTTTTT.

The chain links TRBV30 to TRBJ1-1; 7 bases match TRBD1. The CDR3 runs 12 residues. CDR1 and CDR2 (germline): GTSNPN, SVGIG (reference sequence). V dropped 1 base and J dropped 7; count of bases not matched to a gene: 3. The CDR3 sequence: CAWSAGTVEAFF. Written as DNA, the CDR3 is TGTGCCTGGAGTGCCGGGACAGTTGAAGCTTTCTTT.

This chain uses TRBV5-1 with TRBJ2-5; D perhaps matches TRBD1 (6 bases). Trimming took off 4 bases at V and 5 bases at J, with 24 bases between the two ends. Germline V lookup: CDR1 SGHRS, CDR2 YFSETQ. There are 17 residues in the CDR3. CDR3 bases: TGCGCCAGCAGCGCCCCACCTAGGACAGTCCGGCGGGAGACCCAGTACTTC. It is translated as CASSAPPRTVRRETQYF.

The gene calls are TRBV18 and TRBJ1-2, with D uncertain. This CDR3 is built from 14 residues. The V and J ends lost 4 bases and 1 base respectively, with 10 bases between them. The V gene's germline CDR1 is KGHSH and CDR2 LQKENI. The CDR3 reads CASSLINGNYGYTF. The CDR3 DNA sequence: TGTGCCAGCTCACTGATCAACGGTAACTATGGCTACACCTTC.

The chain has TRBV4-3 and TRBJ2-7, with D perhaps matching TRBD1 (5 bases). CDR1 and CDR2 from the germline V gene are LGHNA and YSLEER. The CDR3 length is 15 residues. V dropped 1 base and J dropped 0 bases, with 10 bases sitting between them. DNA of the CDR3: TGCGCCAGCAGCCAAGTATGGCAGGGCTCCTACGAGCAGTACTTC. Translated, it gives CASSQVWQGSYEQYF.

The chain carries TRBV19 and TRBJ1-2; unclear D gene. The CDR3 is 16 residues long. V dropped 5 bases and J dropped 4 bases, with 20 bases sitting between them. Per the germline V gene, CDR1 is LNHDA and CDR2 is SQIVND (reference sequence). The CDR3 nucleotides read TGTGCCAGTAGTCCCCCTCCGCGGGGAGTCTTCTATGGCTACACCTTC. Translation gives CASSPPPRGVFYGYTF. The full variable domain, with the rest looked up from reference TRBV19 and TRBJ1-2, is DGGITQSPKYLFRKEGQNVTLSCEQNLNHDAMYWYRQDPGQGLRLIYYSQIVNDFQKGDIAEGYSVSREKKESFPLTVTSAQKNPTAFYLCASSPPPRGVFYGYTFGSGTRLTVV.

V and J are TRBV28 and TRBJ2-3; D might be TRBD2 (6 bases). V gave up 8 bases and J gave up 3 bases, with 15 bases separating them. Germline values: CDR1 MDHEN, CDR2 SYDVKM. This CDR3 region has 14 residues. DNA for the CDR3: TGTGCCAGCCCTGGGCCGGGAGTAACAGATACGCAGTATTTT. Amino acid sequence: CASPGPGVTDTQYF.

This chain joins TRBV9 and TRBJ2-3; 10 nucleotides align to TRBD2. After removal of 6 bases from V and 1 base from J, the junction contained 8 bases not matched to a gene. The CDR3 runs to 16 residues. Germline CDR1 reads SGDLS; CDR2 reads YYNGEE. For the CDR3, the DNA is TGTGCCAGCACCCGAATCAGCGGGGGGGGCACAGATACGCAGTATTTT. This codes for CASTRISGGGTDTQYF.

The chain combines TRBV7-3 with TRBJ2-5, with 10 positions matching TRBD2. CDR1 and CDR2 (germline): SGHTA, FQGTGA. Trimming removed 5 bases from V and 3 bases from J; junction bases left unmatched: 6. The CDR3 loop spans 15 amino acids. In DNA, the CDR3 is TGTGCCAGCAGCCAGAGCGGGAGGGAAGAAGAGACCCAGTACTTC. Translating gives CASSQSGREEETQYF.

Concerning this clone: An end of the junction differs from the germline gene, which may be a read error. The V gene is TRBV19, the J gene TRBJ2-3; D is perhaps TRBD2 (5 bases). Germline V gene data show CDR1 as LNHDA and CDR2 as SQIVND (reference sequence). The CDR3 sequence is 14 residues long. The CDR3 bases are TGTGCCAGTAGTATTTTCGCTAGCACGGATACGCAGTATTTT. Its protein is CASSIFASTDTQYF.

The V and J genes are TRBV29-1 and TRBJ2-1; D is perhaps TRBD1 (6 bases). This CDR3 has 14 residues. The ends were cut back, 8 bases at V and 4 bases at J, with 18 bases in the middle. Germline loops: CDR1 SQVTM, CDR2 ANQGSEA. The CDR3 protein is CSLSRTDSYNEQFF. The CDR3, as DNA: TGCAGCCTCTCTCGGACGGACAGTTACAATGAGCAGTTCTTC.

V usage is TRBV20-1 and J usage is TRBJ2-7; D gene unclear. CDR3 size: 10 residues. Germline V CDR1 and CDR2: DFQATT, SNEGSKA (reference sequence). Trimming cost V 3 bases and J 6 bases, with 6 bases left between them. CDR3 in DNA: TGCAGTGCTAGGAGAGCCGAGCAGTACTTC. The encoded protein is CSARRAEQYF.

This clone was counted between two and nine times. The chain joins TRBV18 to TRBJ2-2; unclear D gene. The germline gives CDR1 KGHSH, CDR2 LQKENI. V gave up 2 bases and J gave up 6 bases, with 13 bases separating them. The CDR3 is made up of 15 amino acids. The CDR3 DNA follows: TGTGCCAGCTCACCAAGCACCACCCACTCCGGGGAGCTGTTTTTT. It is translated as CASSPSTTHSGELFF. The whole variable domain, filled in from reference TRBV18 and TRBJ2-2, reads NAGVMQNPRHLVRRRGQEARLRCSPMKGHSHVYWYRQLPEEGLKFMVYLQKENIIDESGMPKERFSAEFPKEGPSILRIQQVVRGDSAAYFCASSPSTTHSGELFFGEGSRLTVL.

The chain is built from TRBV28 and TRBJ2-7, with 10 bases that match TRBD1. CDR1 and CDR2 from the germline V gene are MDHEN and SYDVKM. The V and J ends lost 8 bases and 2 bases, in that order; junction bases with no gene match: 6. The CDR3 has 14 residues. This CDR3 is CASSPGQGTYEQYF. CDR3 coding DNA: TGTGCCAGCTCACCGGGACAGGGGACCTACGAGCAGTACTTC.

The chain combines TRBV19 with TRBJ2-6, with TRBD1 matching over 7 bases. The germline V gene encodes CDR1 LNHDA and CDR2 SQIVND (reference sequence). This CDR3 is built from 14 residues. CDR3 nucleotide sequence: TGTGCGACCTCACAGGGGCCTGGGGCCAACGTCCTGACTTTC. Translating it yields CATSQGPGANVLTF.

The CDR3 here is CASSPGLAGGPSYNEQFF. In DNA form, the CDR3 reads TGTGCCAGCAGTCCTGGACTAGCGGGGGGGCCCTCCTACAATGAGCAGTTCTTC. The V call is TRBV28, the J call TRBJ2-1; 15 bases align to TRBD2. Germline V gene sequence: CDR1 MDHEN, CDR2 SYDVKM. This CDR3 is 18 amino acids long. V dropped 5 bases and J dropped 0; count of bases not matched to a gene: 5.